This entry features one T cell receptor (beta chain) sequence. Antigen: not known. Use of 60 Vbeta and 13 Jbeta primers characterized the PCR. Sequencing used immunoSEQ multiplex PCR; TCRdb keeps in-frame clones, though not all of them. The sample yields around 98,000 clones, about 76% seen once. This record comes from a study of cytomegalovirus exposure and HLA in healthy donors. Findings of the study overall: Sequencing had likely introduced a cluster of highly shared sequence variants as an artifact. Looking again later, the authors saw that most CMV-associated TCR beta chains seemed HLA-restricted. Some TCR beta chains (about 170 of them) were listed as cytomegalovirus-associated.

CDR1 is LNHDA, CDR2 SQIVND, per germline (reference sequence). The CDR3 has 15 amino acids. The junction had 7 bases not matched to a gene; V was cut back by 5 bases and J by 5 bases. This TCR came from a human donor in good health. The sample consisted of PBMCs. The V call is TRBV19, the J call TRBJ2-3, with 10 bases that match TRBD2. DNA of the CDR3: TGTGCCAGTAGTTACCTAGCGGGGGTAGGAGATACGCAGTATTTT. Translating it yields CASSYLAGVGDTQYF.